This entry lists 10 T cell receptor beta chains sequenced from one sample in a study of identical twins. TCRdb re-called the 5' RACE reads with MiXCR, one entry per CDR3 protein. The table shows hundreds of thousands of distinct CDR3 sequences, with about 20% occurring only once. These records were also assigned to another study, of T cells expressing NK-cell markers.

The sample was PBMCs. These receptors originate from a woman in her late teens or twenties in good health.

This chain connects TRBV7-9 to TRBJ2-3, with TRBD2 identical over 8 bases. This CDR3 comprises 15 residues. The germline gives CDR1 SEHNR, CDR2 FQNEAQ (reference sequence). Germline trimming cut 6 bases from V and 4 bases from J; bases unmatched to any gene: 9. The CDR3 region is CASRSPGLGPDTQYF. In nucleotides, the CDR3 is TGTGCCAGCAGATCACCGGGACTAGGACCAGATACGCAGTATTTT.

V is TRBV20-1 and J is TRBJ1-1; D is undetermined. The CDR3 has 11 amino acids. Germline loops: CDR1 DFQATT, CDR2 SNEGSKA (reference sequence). V shed 4 bases and J shed 10 bases, with 13 bases lying between them. The CDR3, as DNA: TGCAGTGCTACCGCCTCCCGAGGAGCTTTCTTT. Protein product: CSATASRGAFF.

The V call is TRBV5-6, the J call TRBJ2-5; 9 positions match TRBD1. The CDR3 is 15 amino acids. Germline V gives CDR1 SGHDT, CDR2 YYEEEE. V lost 4 bases, J lost 5 bases, and 9 bases stayed unmatched. The CDR3 is CASSTPQGARETQYF. CDR3 sequence (DNA): TGTGCCAGCAGCACCCCACAGGGGGCAAGGGAGACCCAGTACTTC.

This chain connects TRBV9 to TRBJ2-3; 11 bases align to TRBD2. After removal of 3 bases from V and 6 bases from J, the junction contained 12 bases not matched to a gene. The CDR3 consists of 17 residues. Germline CDR1 reads SGDLS; CDR2 reads YYNGEE. CDR3 coding DNA: TGTGCCAGCAGCGCAGGTCGACTAGCGGGGTCCGGCGATACGCAGTATTTT. It codes for CASSAGRLAGSGDTQYF.

This clonotype was seen more than once but under ten times. This chain joins TRBV12-3 or TRBV12-4 and TRBJ2-1; 10 positions match TRBD2. J was trimmed by 5 bases and V by 2 bases; bases with no gene match: 18. CDR3 size: 20 residues. The CDR3 region is CASSLRKVAVFSGGNNEQFF. CDR3 nucleotide sequence: TGTGCCAGCAGTTTACGTAAGGTGGCCGTGTTTAGCGGGGGGAACAATGAGCAGTTCTTC.

This sequence joins TRBV12-3 or TRBV12-4 and TRBJ1-6; TRBD1 aligns across 8 bases. Unmatched junction bases numbered 11, after V lost 7 bases and J lost 9 bases. The CDR3 is 15 residues long. The CDR3 DNA is TGTGCCAGCACATTCCGGACAGGGAATTCTTCACCCCTCCACTTT. Translated, it gives CASTFRTGNSSPLHF.

This clonotype was observed a few times. The V gene is TRBV12-3 or TRBV12-4, the J gene TRBJ1-1; TRBD1 aligns across 8 bases. The J segment lost 1 base and the V segment lost 6 bases, leaving 4 bases of the junction unmatched. The CDR3 has 14 amino acids. The CDR3 region is CASRPGTGNTEAFF. The DNA of the CDR3 is TGTGCCAGCAGGCCCGGGACAGGGAACACTGAAGCTTTCTTT.

The CDR3 protein is CASSLAATSGGVNTGELFF. The CDR3 nucleotides read TGTGCCAGCAGCTTAGCCGCGACTAGCGGGGGGGTGAACACCGGGGAGCTGTTTTTT. The gene calls are TRBV7-2 and TRBJ2-2; 14 bases align to TRBD2. Germline trimming cut 0 bases from V and 1 base from J; bases unmatched to any gene: 4. In germline, CDR1 is SGHTA, CDR2 FQGNSA. The length of the CDR3 is 19 residues.

In its sample, this clonotype was seen many times. V gene TRBV27 combines with J gene TRBJ2-5; 8 bases are a match to TRBD1. The CDR3 has 15 residues. V trimming: 5 bases; J trimming: 4 bases; junction bases outside the gene matches: 9. From germline, CDR1 is MNHEY and CDR2 SMNVEV (reference sequence). The DNA for the CDR3 is TGTGCCAGCAGTCCGAGACAGGGGCGGGGAGAGACCCAGTACTTC. Its translation is CASSPRQGRGETQYF.

V gene TRBV10-3 combines with J gene TRBJ2-3, with 7 nucleotides matching TRBD2. This CDR3 region has 15 residues. V was pared by 7 bases and J by 0 bases, with 7 bases of the junction left unmatched. CDR1 and CDR2 (germline): ENHRY, SYGVKD. The CDR3 nucleotides are TGTGCCATCACCCCGAGCGGGGTTAGCACAGATACGCAGTATTTT. Protein sequence: CAITPSGVSTDTQYF.